This TCR beta chain was identified in a study of Graves' ophthalmopathy and Graves' hyperthyroidism. Regarding the study as a whole: Also, most clonotypes expanded in the thyroid above 0.001 frequency appeared in blood.

CDR3 length equals 13 residues. V shed 5 bases and J shed 1 base, with 8 bases lying between them. This clonotype has a single count. The antigen is not known. Moderately to severely active ophthalmopathy under 3 months, CAS at least 3, NOSPECS at least 4. Diagnoses were established from clinical symptoms, serum thyroxine, TRAb, thyroid ultrasound and orbital computed tomography. The PBMC fraction was derived from under 11 ml of fresh peripheral blood. Amplification from RNA transcripts yielded the TCR beta CDR3 regions. Second-round multiplex PCR came after a first-round RT-PCR that employed HTBI primers. One entry per CDR3 protein results from TCRdb running MiXCR on the multiplex PCR reads. In the table there are hundreds of thousands of distinct CDR3 sequences, around 50% of which are singletons.

This clonotype originated in an adult man with Graves' ophthalmopathy. The material sequenced was peripheral blood. The chain links TRBV12-3 or TRBV12-4 to TRBJ2-5; D is ambiguous. CDR3 amino acids: CASSARFQETQYF. In DNA form, the CDR3 reads TGTGCCAGCAGTGCCCGATTCCAAGAGACCCAGTACTTC.